This T cell receptor beta chain was profiled in a study of T-cell memory formation after mild COVID-19. Study-wide background: The study found TCR clusters largely donor specific.

This clonotype has only a few counts. Its antigen is not identified. Each CDR3 protein gets one entry after TCRdb re-called the 5' RACE reads with MiXCR. Found here are hundreds of thousands of distinct CDR3 sequences, about a sixth of them singletons; the top ten hold approximately 12%. Whole-study findings and limits: Nothing confirmed that second-wave clones peaking on day 37 were specific for SARS-CoV-2.

The sequenced material came from PBMCs or a T cell subset sorted from them (not recorded which). The receptor was isolated from an adult woman who had mild COVID-19 (a few samples of this study predate the infection). Cell type and time point are not known.

The CDR3 DNA reads as TGCAGTGCTGCCGGACTGTCCGATGAAAAACTGTTTTTT. It translates to CSAAGLSDEKLFF. This chain uses TRBV20-1 with TRBJ1-4; no reliable D call. This CDR3 spans 13 amino acids. V gave up 5 bases and J gave up 6 bases, with 13 bases separating them. Germline assignment: CDR1 DFQATT and CDR2 SNEGSKA (reference sequence).